These T cell receptor beta chains were read from a single sample in a study of T cells in Graves' hyperthyroidism and ophthalmopathy. TCRdb passed the multiplex PCR reads through MiXCR, listing each CDR3 protein once. The sample gives approximately 400,000 distinct CDR3 sequences, over 12% of which show up once; around 28% is in the top ten. What was sequenced was blood. The source is a man aged 50 or older with Graves' ophthalmopathy. CDR3s include the opening cysteine and the closing phenylalanine or tryptophan. Each record gives: CDR3 length, J gene, D gene, V gene, clone size, CDR3 protein, CDR3 DNA. D genes are given only for firm matches. Some rows have no size entry. The others give once, few or many, or a class for an expanded clone.

length: 14
J: TRBJ2-5
D: TRBD2
V: TRBV9
size: many
CDR3: CASSSASGQETQYF
DNA: TGTGCCAGCAGCTCGGCTAGCGGACAAGAGACCCAGTACTTC

length: 16
J: TRBJ2-1
D: TRBD2
V: TRBV5-1
size: many
CDR3: CASSVQGLAENNEQFF
DNA: TGCGCCAGCAGCGTCCAGGGACTAGCGGAAAACAATGAGCAGTTCTTC

length: 14
J: TRBJ1-4
D: -
V: TRBV12-3/TRBV12-4
size: -
CDR3: CASTNRATNEKLFF
DNA: TGTGCCAGCACAAACAGGGCAACTAATGAAAAACTGTTTTTT

length: 13
J: TRBJ2-7
D: -
V: TRBV20-1
size: few
CDR3: CSARAAGTYEQYF
DNA: TGCAGTGCTAGAGCGGCCGGAACTTACGAGCAGTACTTC

length: 18
J: TRBJ2-7
D: TRBD1
V: TRBV7-9
size: -
CDR3: CASSPRRSLGQGQHEQYF
DNA: TGTGCCAGCAGCCCTAGAAGGAGTCTGGGACAGGGGCAACACGAGCAGTACTTC

length: 17
J: TRBJ2-7
D: TRBD2
V: TRBV7-9
size: few
CDR3: CASSSNSGSIRSVEQYF
DNA: TGTGCCAGCAGCTCGAATAGCGGGAGTATTCGGAGTGTCGAGCAGTACTTC

length: 16
J: TRBJ2-7
D: -
V: TRBV4-2
size: many
CDR3: CASSQGAGRPSYEQYF
DNA: TGTGCCAGCAGCCAAGGCGCCGGGAGACCCAGCTACGAGCAGTACTTC

length: 14
J: TRBJ2-7
D: TRBD1
V: TRBV28
size: many
CDR3: CASRNAGTVYEEYF
DNA: TGTGCCAGCAGAAACGCCGGGACAGTGTACGAAGAGTACTTC

length: 15
J: TRBJ2-5
D: -
V: TRBV4-1
size: few
CDR3: CASSQEPLGLETQYF
DNA: TGCGCCAGCAGCCAAGAGCCCCTCGGACTGGAGACCCAGTACTTC

length: 15
J: TRBJ2-2
D: TRBD1
V: TRBV2
size: -
CDR3: CASRDRGRNTGELFF
DNA: TGTGCCAGCAGGGACAGGGGGCGCAACACCGGGGAGCTGTTTTTT

length: 15
J: TRBJ2-5
D: TRBD2
V: TRBV7-9
size: few
CDR3: CASSLAAGDGETQYF
DNA: TGTGCCAGCAGCTTAGCGGCGGGAGACGGGGAGACCCAGTACTTC

length: 13
J: TRBJ2-4
D: -
V: TRBV11-3
size: many
CDR3: CASSPREENIQYF
DNA: TGTGCCAGCAGCCCTCGGGAAGAAAACATTCAGTACTTC

length: 11
J: TRBJ1-1
D: -
V: TRBV27
size: many
CDR3: CASRRGTEAFF
DNA: TGTGCCAGCCGGAGAGGCACTGAAGCTTTCTTT

length: 14
J: TRBJ2-4
D: -
V: TRBV2
size: many
CDR3: CASSEAGGKNIQYF
DNA: TGTGCCAGCAGTGAAGCGGGGGGAAAAAACATTCAGTACTTC

length: 12
J: TRBJ2-7
D: -
V: TRBV10-3
size: many
CDR3: CAISGLSYEQYF
DNA: TGTGCCATCAGTGGCCTCTCCTACGAGCAGTACTTC

length: 15
J: TRBJ1-1
D: -
V: TRBV3-1
size: many
CDR3: CASRSPGRMNTEAFF
DNA: TGTGCCAGCAGATCCCCGGGACGGATGAACACTGAAGCTTTCTTT

length: 15
J: TRBJ2-1
D: TRBD1
V: TRBV6-1
size: -
CDR3: CASSSSDRGGNEQFF
DNA: TGTGCCAGCAGTAGCTCCGACAGGGGAGGCAATGAGCAGTTCTTC

length: 11
J: TRBJ1-2
D: TRBD1
V: TRBV20-1
size: many
CDR3: CSARDGQGVTF
DNA: TGCAGTGCTAGAGATGGCCAGGGGGTTACCTTC

length: 14
J: TRBJ2-7
D: TRBD1
V: TRBV14
size: many
CDR3: CASSARTGWNEQYF
DNA: TGTGCCAGCAGCGCCCGGACAGGGTGGAACGAGCAGTACTTC

length: 16
J: TRBJ2-5
D: -
V: TRBV18
size: many
CDR3: CASSPTELASRETQYF
DNA: TGTGCCAGCTCACCAACGGAACTAGCTTCACGGGAGACCCAGTACTTC

length: 13
J: TRBJ2-3
D: -
V: TRBV27
size: many
CDR3: CASSNRDSQAQYF
DNA: TGTGCCAGCAGTAACCGGGACTCCCAGGCGCAGTATTTT

length: 14
J: TRBJ1-5
D: -
V: TRBV19
size: -
CDR3: CASSPQGNSQPQHF
DNA: TGTGCCAGTAGTCCCCAGGGAAATAGTCAGCCCCAGCATTTT

length: 16
J: TRBJ2-7
D: -
V: TRBV20-1
size: many
CDR3: CSASLGPSNHKKEQYF
DNA: TGCAGTGCTAGTTTAGGCCCTAGCAACCATAAAAAAGAGCAGTACTTC

length: 15
J: TRBJ2-1
D: -
V: TRBV28
size: -
CDR3: CASSLTQVSYNEQFF
DNA: TGTGCCAGCAGTTTAACCCAGGTTTCCTACAATGAGCAGTTCTTC